The 31 T cell receptor beta chains in this list originate from one sample, sequenced in a study of blood T cell repertoires in COVID-19. Clones were sequenced by immunoSEQ multiplex PCR, and TCRdb holds only the in-frame ones, with some missing. The sample carries 110,000 to 150,000 clones, approximately 78% recorded once. The sample taken for sequencing was PBMCs or T cells enriched from blood (not recorded which). The receptors stem from a woman aged 45-59 years who had recovered from COVID-19.

This sequence joins TRBV6-5 and TRBJ2-3; D gene ambiguous. CDR3 length: 10 amino acids. CDR1 is MNHEY, CDR2 SVGAGI, per germline. V gave up 11 bases and J gave up 4 bases, with 7 bases separating them. CDR3 sequence (DNA): TGTGCCTTTGGCCCAGATACGCAGTATTTT. It encodes CAFGPDTQYF.

The chain employs TRBV2 and TRBJ1-4; no clear D. V shed 4 bases and J shed 7 bases, with 10 bases lying between them. The length of the CDR3 is 13 residues. CDR1 SNHLY and CDR2 FYNNEI come from the germline V gene. DNA of the CDR3: TGTGCCAGCAGTGTCGGGGTCGGTGAAAAACTGTTTTTT. This encodes CASSVGVGEKLFF. The entire variable domain, with the rest obtained from reference TRBV2 and TRBJ1-4, is as follows: EPEVTQTPSHQVTQMGQEVILRCVPISNHLYFYWYRQILGQKVEFLVSFYNNEISEKSEIFDDQFSVERPDGSNFTLKIRSTKLEDSAMYFCASSVGVGEKLFFGSGTQLSVL.

The rearrangement uses TRBV28 and TRBJ2-7, with 10 nucleotides matching TRBD1. The CDR3 runs to 14 residues. J gave up 4 bases and V 7 bases, and 7 bases lay outside the gene matches. CDR1 MDHEN and CDR2 SYDVKM come from the germline V gene. CDR3 amino acids: CASTRTGGLYEQYF. The DNA for the CDR3 is TGTGCCAGCACCCGGACAGGGGGTTTGTACGAGCAGTACTTC.

This chain connects TRBV2 to TRBJ1-1; the D is unclear. CDR3 length: 13 residues. Germline V gene data show CDR1 as SNHLY and CDR2 as FYNNEI. V lost 2 bases to trimming and J lost 3 bases, with 7 bases between them. CDR3 region: CASSETRYTEAFF. CDR3 in DNA: TGTGCCAGCAGTGAAACTCGGTACACTGAAGCTTTCTTT.

This clone was detected only a few times. The V and J genes are TRBV27 and TRBJ1-1, with D uncertain. CDR1 is MNHEY, CDR2 SMNVEV, per germline (reference sequence). Trimming took off 6 bases at V and 1 base at J, with 12 bases between the two ends. CDR3 length equals 14 residues. The CDR3 nucleotides are TGTGCCAGCAGCACTGGCTCGGGGAACACTGAAGCTTTCTTT. Amino acid sequence: CASSTGSGNTEAFF.

This clone was detected only once. The genes are TRBV18 and TRBJ2-1; 8 bases line up with TRBD2. Germline CDR1 and CDR2: KGHSH and LQKENI. The CDR3 has 13 amino acids. V trimming: 5 bases; J trimming: 8 bases; junction bases outside the gene matches: 5. For the CDR3, the DNA is TGTGCCAGCTCATATCAAGCGGGGGATGAGCAGTTCTTC. Translating gives CASSYQAGDEQFF.

The V and J genes are TRBV27 and TRBJ1-3; D gene uncertain. The length of the CDR3 is 14 residues. Trimming took off 4 bases at V and 1 base at J, with 8 bases between the two ends. Germline CDR1 MNHEY, CDR2 SMNVEV (reference sequence). As DNA, the CDR3 is TGTGCCAGCAGTTCCCCCCGTTCTGGAAACACCATATATTTT. This codes for CASSSPRSGNTIYF.

V usage is TRBV30 and J usage is TRBJ1-1; D remains unclear. The CDR3 is made up of 12 amino acids. V lost 5 bases to trimming and J lost 1 base, with 8 bases between them. CDR1 is GTSNPN, CDR2 SVGIG, per germline (reference sequence). CDR3 sequence reads: CAWGRRNTEAFF. The CDR3 DNA reads as TGTGCCTGGGGGCGAAGGAACACTGAAGCTTTCTTT.

The chain combines TRBV3-1 (or the pseudogene TRBV3-2) with TRBJ1-4; 8 bases are a match to TRBD1. After removal of 4 bases from V and 6 bases from J, the junction contained 4 bases not matched to a gene. The CDR3 covers 14 residues. CDR1 is LGHDT, CDR2 YNNKEL, per germline (reference sequence). CDR3 loop: CASSLRQGHEKLFF. The CDR3 DNA is TGTGCCAGCAGCCTCAGACAGGGGCATGAAAAACTGTTTTTT.

The V and J genes are TRBV9 and TRBJ1-1, with TRBD1 as a possible D gene (6 bases). V lost 3 bases to trimming and J lost 10 bases, with 16 bases between them. Germline CDR1 reads SGDLS; CDR2 reads YYNGEE. The CDR3 spans 13 residues. The CDR3 DNA reads as TGTGCCAGCAGCGCCACGGGGGGCCGGGTAGCTTTCTTT. This gives the protein CASSATGGRVAFF. Full variable domain (rest looked up from reference TRBV9 and TRBJ1-1): DSGVTQTPKHLITATGQRVTLRCSPRSGDLSVYWYQQSLDQGLQFLIQYYNGEERAKGNILERFSAQQFPDLHSELNLSSLELGDSALYFCASSATGGRVAFFGQGTRLTVV.

V usage is TRBV15 and J usage is TRBJ2-2; tentatively, D is TRBD2 (6 bases). The germline gives CDR1 LNHNV, CDR2 YYDKDF (reference sequence). This CDR3 region has 16 residues. Trimming shortened V by 0 bases and J by 4 bases, and 12 bases separated the two germline ends. The DNA of the CDR3 is TGTGCCACCAGCAGAGAAGGTGGGGGGTCCACCGGGGAGCTGTTTTTT. It specifies CATSREGGGSTGELFF.

This chain uses TRBV5-1 with TRBJ2-1, with 7 bases fitting TRBD1. CDR1 SGHRS and CDR2 YFSETQ come from the germline V gene. This CDR3 region has 15 residues. The J segment lost 7 bases and the V segment lost 0 bases, leaving 7 bases of the junction unmatched. The CDR3 region is CASSLAPTGLNEQFF. CDR3 nucleotides: TGCGCCAGCAGCTTGGCCCCGACAGGGTTAAATGAGCAGTTCTTC.

The V call is TRBV21-1, the J call TRBJ2-7; the table's D call of TRBD1 was not tested on the DNA. TRBV21-1 is classified as a pseudogene. The CDR3 loop spans 18 amino acids. The CDR3 protein is CASSKALRGQGGTYEQYF. The CDR3 region has the DNA TGTGCCAGCAGCAAAGCGCTTAGAGGACAGGGAGGGACGTACGAGCAGTACTTC.

The V gene is TRBV14, the J gene TRBJ2-6, with D uncertain. From germline, CDR1 is SGHDN and CDR2 FVKESK. V was clipped by 4 bases and J by 0 bases, with 4 bases between them. CDR3 size: 14 residues. CDR3 in amino acids: CASSLSSGANVLTF. The CDR3 nucleotides read TGTGCCAGCAGCCTTAGCTCTGGGGCCAACGTCCTGACTTTC.

This clone came up a few times. The gene calls are TRBV28 and TRBJ2-7; a weak D match, TRBD2 (5 bases). Trimming removed 2 bases at V and 8 bases at J, with 13 bases between. This CDR3 has 13 residues. Germline CDR1 and CDR2: MDHEN and SYDVKM. In DNA, the CDR3 is TGTGCCAGCAGTTTAAAGACTTTCGGGAAGCAGTACTTC. As protein: CASSLKTFGKQYF. Supplemented by reference TRBV28 and TRBJ2-7, the full variable domain reads DVKVTQSSRYLVKRTGEKVFLECVQDMDHENMFWYRQDPGLGLRLIYFSYDVKMKEKGDIPEGYSVSREKKERFSLILESASTNQTSMYLCASSLKTFGKQYFGPGTRLTVT.

The chain recombines TRBV28 with TRBJ1-5; tentative D call: TRBD1 (5 bases). Germline V CDR1 and CDR2: MDHEN, SYDVKM. The germline V and J ends were trimmed by 0 bases and 0 bases, with 15 bases remaining between them. The CDR3 has 18 amino acids. CDR3 loop: CASSLWGQGDRSNQPQHF. DNA of the CDR3: TGTGCCAGCAGTTTATGGGGGCAGGGTGATCGTAGCAATCAGCCCCAGCATTTT.

The genes are TRBV4-1 and TRBJ1-2, with TRBD1 identical over 8 bases. The CDR3 is 16 amino acids. Germline CDR1 and CDR2: MGHRA and YSYEKL. Trimming at V came to 0 bases and at J to 7 bases, leaving 10 bases not matched to a gene. In nucleotides, the CDR3 is TGCGCCAGCAGCCAAGATTGGGGACAGGCTGAATTTGGCTACACCTTC. Translated: CASSQDWGQAEFGYTF.

A note on this clone: The germline gene is not matched at one end of the junction; a read error may be the cause. The chain uses TRBV28 and TRBJ2-7, with D maybe TRBD2 (5 bases). The germline gives CDR1 MDHEN, CDR2 SYDVKM. This CDR3 spans 14 amino acids. This CDR3 is CASSLGGLSNEQYF. The CDR3 region has the DNA TGTGCCAGCAGTTTAGGCGGACTCTCCAACGAGCAGTACTTC.

The rearrangement uses TRBV7-8 and TRBJ2-2, with TRBD1 matching over 9 bases. The V gene end was trimmed by 5 bases and the J gene end by 2 bases; junction bases not matched to a gene: 12. Per the germline V gene, CDR1 is SGHVS and CDR2 is FQNEAQ. This CDR3 has 18 amino acids. The chain's CDR3 is CASSPTLDRGGNTGELFF. The CDR3 DNA reads TGTGCCAGCAGCCCCACCCTGGACAGGGGAGGTAACACCGGGGAGCTGTTTTTT.

J is TRBJ1-1 and V is TRBV3-1 (or the pseudogene TRBV3-2), with D perhaps matching TRBD1 (6 bases). V was cut by 2 bases and J by 3 bases, with 7 bases left in between. In germline, CDR1 is LGHDT, CDR2 YNNKEL (reference sequence). This CDR3 region has 13 residues. The chain's CDR3 is CASSQYRDTEAFF. The DNA of the CDR3 is TGTGCCAGCAGCCAATACAGGGACACTGAAGCTTTCTTT.

J is TRBJ2-7 and V is TRBV25-1; D is perhaps TRBD2 (5 bases). Trimming removed 2 bases from V and 7 bases from J, with 18 bases in between. Germline CDR1 and CDR2: MGHDK and SYGVNS. This CDR3 region has 15 residues. This chain's CDR3 is CASSEDRDPDREQYF. In DNA, the CDR3 is TGTGCCAGCAGTGAAGACCGGGATCCAGATCGGGAGCAGTACTTC.

This clone was picked up a small number of times. The chain combines TRBV12-3 or TRBV12-4 with TRBJ1-1; D is undetermined. Trimming cost V 6 bases and J 7 bases, with 15 bases left between them. The CDR3 is made up of 13 amino acids. The CDR3 DNA sequence: TGTGCCAGCAGCCCTACCCGACACCTTGAAGCTTTCTTT. Its protein product is CASSPTRHLEAFF.

V gene TRBV19 combines with J gene TRBJ1-1, with D unclear. V lost 2 bases and J 7 bases, leaving 14 bases between the germline ends. The CDR3 totals 14 residues. Per the germline V gene, CDR1 is LNHDA and CDR2 is SQIVND (reference sequence). The CDR3 DNA sequence: TGTGCCAGTAGTATAAATCCGGCGGGCAGTGAAGCTTTCTTT. Its protein product is CASSINPAGSEAFF.

The chain couples TRBV20-1 to TRBJ1-1; D may be TRBD1 (6 bases). CDR3 length: 10 amino acids. CDR1 is DFQATT and CDR2 is SNEGSKA in the germline V gene (reference sequence). Trimming left V 4 bases short and J 14 bases short, with 14 bases between. The CDR3 sequence is CSAKTNRAFF. Here the CDR3 DNA reads TGCAGTGCTAAGACCAACAGGGCCTTCTTT.

V and J are TRBV3-1 (or the pseudogene TRBV3-2) and TRBJ1-6; D not certain. CDR1 and CDR2 from the germline V gene are LGHDT and YNNKEL (reference sequence). The CDR3 length is 17 residues. The V end lost 4 bases, the J end lost 0 bases, and 13 bases lay between the germline ends. The CDR3 DNA reads as TGTGCCAGCAGCCCGTTTGGCTTAAGCTCCTATAATTCACCCCTCCACTTT. Translation gives CASSPFGLSSYNSPLHF.

V usage is TRBV5-1 and J usage is TRBJ2-3, with D uncertain. The V gene lost 0 bases and the J gene lost 0 bases, with 8 bases spanning the gap. Per germline, CDR1 SGHRS and CDR2 YFSETQ. The CDR3 length is 15 residues. This chain's CDR3 is CASSLVGWSTDTQYF. DNA for the CDR3: TGCGCCAGCAGCTTGGTGGGCTGGAGCACAGATACGCAGTATTTT.

The DNA of the CDR3 is TGCAGCGTTGAAGGGCTAGCGGGGGGGTCAGATACGCAGTATTTT. Its protein product is CSVEGLAGGSDTQYF. The chain joins TRBV29-1 to TRBJ2-3, with 12 bases aligning to TRBD2. V dropped 1 base and J dropped 4; count of bases not matched to a gene: 3. The CDR3 spans 15 residues. Germline V gene sequence: CDR1 SQVTM, CDR2 ANQGSEA.

The V and J genes are TRBV24-1 and TRBJ2-2, with a possible D match to TRBD1 (6 bases). Germline V gene lookup returns CDR1 KGHDR and CDR2 SFDVKD. The CDR3 runs to 17 residues. Trimming took off 3 bases at V and 0 bases at J, with 13 bases between the two ends. CDR3 amino acids: CATSDPTGTTNTGELFF. CDR3 sequence (DNA): TGTGCCACCAGTGATCCAACCGGGACAACGAACACCGGGGAGCTGTTTTTT.

The chain employs TRBV4-1 and TRBJ1-3; TRBD1 is a possible D gene (5 bases). This CDR3 has 15 residues. Germline-derived CDR1 and CDR2 are MGHRA and YSYEKL. The V and J ends lost 3 bases and 1 base respectively, with 10 bases between them. As DNA, the CDR3 is TGCGCCAGCAGCCAGGGCCAGGGTTCTGGAAACACCATATATTTT. Encoded protein: CASSQGQGSGNTIYF.

This chain uses TRBV28 with TRBJ1-2; D is perhaps TRBD1 (5 bases). The CDR3 has 13 residues. V lost 8 bases and J lost 7, with 17 bases in between. In germline, CDR1 is MDHEN, CDR2 SYDVKM. The DNA of the CDR3 is TGTGCCAGCCTCAGGGTCAACAAAGGTGGCTACACCTTC. Its translation is CASLRVNKGGYTF.

This clone has just a few counts. This chain links TRBV3-1 (or the pseudogene TRBV3-2) with TRBJ2-3; no clear D. The CDR3 has 13 residues. The germline V and J ends were trimmed by 1 base and 3 bases, with 5 bases remaining between them. CDR1 is LGHDT, CDR2 YNNKEL, per germline (reference sequence). DNA of the CDR3: TGTGCCAGCAGCCAAGCCCCAACAGATACGCAGTATTTT. Translation gives CASSQAPTDTQYF.